These 25 T cell receptor beta chains came from one sample sequenced in a study of tumor-infiltrating lymphocytes in primary liver carcinoma (dated by TCRdb to 2017 to 2019). The data were produced on an Illumina HiSeq 2500. Starting from about 500 ng total RNA, TCRbeta-specific cDNA was produced by reverse transcription with a constant-region primer and ProtoScript II reverse transcriptase. TCRbeta libraries were built with three nested multiplex PCR rounds, a slightly modified ARM-PCR procedure. The first two PCR rounds used multiplex TRBV1-TRBV30 forward primers with a Cbeta reverse primer, each for about 11 cycles. Clones were called with MiXCR by TCRdb after fastp trimmed the public reads at Q25, and only in-frame beta chains were retained. One record per CDR3 amino acid sequence lists the most common genes and DNA. For this sample the table gives 50,000 or so distinct CDR3 sequences, of which over 75% were detected only once. The top ten constitute approximately 24% of the sample.

Total RNA and DNA were co-extracted from about 19-30 mg of bulk tissue with the AllPrep DNA/RNA mini kit, without cell sorting. The source material was liver tumor tissue from sampling region 5. Interpreted using the paper, the cell subset or site label stands for: tumor region T5, tumor centre. These receptors were obtained from a middle-aged man with primary liver carcinoma and hepatitis B virus infection.

Note on this clonotype: Its ends do not fully match the called genes, so a read error is possible. This sequence joins TRBV11-2 and TRBJ1-5, with D tentatively TRBD1 (6 bases). CDR3 length equals 16 residues. CDR1 and CDR2 from the germline V gene are SGHAT and FQNNGV. The CDR3 reads CASSLGGGLTNQPHHF. The DNA of the CDR3 is TGTGCCAGCAGCCTAGGAGGGGGACTGACGAATCAGCCCCACCATTTT.

To note about this clonotype: A junction end diverges from the germline sequence, so it may reflect a read error. V usage is TRBV12-3 or TRBV12-4 and J usage is TRBJ1-1; D possibly corresponds to TRBD1 (6 bases). CDR3 length equals 12 residues. The CDR3 DNA sequence: TGTGTCAGCAGTGAACAGGGTGTGCGTGCTTTCTTT. Residues: CVSSEQGVRAFF.

In the case of this clonotype: One junction end does not reproduce the germline sequence, and a read error may be involved. The chain employs TRBV19 and TRBJ2-2, with 8 bases lining up with TRBD2. The CDR3 loop spans 15 amino acids. Germline CDR1 is LNHDA and CDR2 is SQIVND (reference sequence). The CDR3 region is CAGSPPAGVTGELLF. The CDR3 DNA follows: TGTGCCGGCTCTCCCCCAGCGGGAGTCACCGGGGAGCTGTTGTTT.

This clonotype was observed a single time. Relative to the germline gene, one junction end is altered; a read error may explain this. The genes are TRBV5-1 and TRBJ2-7; perhaps TRBD2 as D (6 bases). CDR1 is SGHRS and CDR2 is YFSETQ in the germline V gene. The CDR3 sequence is 13 residues long. The CDR3 bases are TGCGCCAGCAGCTCGGGGCTGGACTACAAGCAGTACTTC. Protein: CASSSGLDYKQYF.

A note on this clonotype: At one of its ends the junction is not consistent with the germline gene, which may arise from a read error. The chain recombines TRBV11-1 with TRBJ2-4, with 9 bases that match TRBD1. Germline CDR1 SGHAT, CDR2 FQDESV (reference sequence). The CDR3 has 17 amino acids. CDR3 amino acids: CSSSSPGQGALKNIQYF. CDR3 nucleotide sequence: TGTTCCAGCAGCTCTCCGGGACAGGGCGCATTAAAAAACATTCAGTACTTC.

With respect to this clonotype: A much larger clonotype is one base distant, so this may be a read error. In DNA, the CDR3 is TGTGTCACCAGCTCGGGGCTCGGCAGTTCACCCCTCCACTTT. It codes for CVTSSGLGSSPLHF. This rearrangement joins TRBV15 to TRBJ1-6; D is possibly TRBD1 (5 bases). The CDR3 has 14 amino acids. The germline V gene encodes CDR1 LNHNV and CDR2 YYDKDF (reference sequence). Using reference TRBV15 and TRBJ1-6 for the parts outside the CDR3, the full variable domain is DAMVIQNPRYQVTQFGKPVTLSCSQTLNHNVMYWYQQKSSQAPKLLFHYYDKDFNNEADTPDNFQSRRPNTSFCFLDIRSPGLGDTAMYLCVTSSGLGSSPLHFGNGTRLTVT.

As for this clonotype: A read error may account for a junction end that differs from germline. The rearrangement joins TRBV7-9 to TRBJ2-7, with 9 nucleotides matching TRBD1. CDR3 length: 14 amino acids. Germline values: CDR1 SEHNR, CDR2 FQNEAQ (reference sequence). Here the CDR3 DNA reads TGTGTCAGCACCTCGGGACAGGGTGAGAACGAGCAGTACTTC. This translates into CVSTSGQGENEQYF.

About this clonotype: One end of the junction does not line up with germline, which may come from a read error. V is TRBV6-2 or TRBV6-3 and J is TRBJ2-7; D tentatively fits TRBD1 or TRBD2 (5 bases each). Germline-derived CDR1 and CDR2 are MNHEY and SVGEGT. This CDR3 comprises 14 residues. CDR3 residues: CASILRDGAHELYF. The CDR3 bases are TGTGCCAGCATCCTCCGGGACGGGGCCCACGAGCTGTACTTC.

The chain joins TRBV11-2 to TRBJ2-3, with D unresolved. Looked up from germline, CDR1 is SGHAT and CDR2 is FQNNGV. This CDR3 is built from 14 residues. V was clipped by 5 bases and J by 14 bases, with 23 bases between them. The CDR3 loop reads CASSPQDAIDMRYF. The CDR3, as DNA: TGTGCCAGCAGCCCCCAGGACGCCATAGATATGCGGTATTTT.

As regards this clonotype: The junction shows a germline mismatch at one end, possibly a read error. Here the CDR3 reads CAGSSPTSERSTDTQYF. The CDR3 DNA is TGTGCCGGCAGTTCCCCAACTAGCGAGAGAAGTACAGATACGCAGTATTTT. The rearrangement joins TRBV12-3 or TRBV12-4 to TRBJ2-3; 7 positions agree with TRBD2. The CDR3 runs to 17 residues.

Note on this clonotype: The junction departs from the called germline gene at one end, perhaps through a read error. J is TRBJ2-3 and V is TRBV11-2; unclear D gene. This CDR3 region has 14 residues. Germline V gives CDR1 SGHAT, CDR2 FQNNGV. CDR3 in amino acids: CTSSPGSPSDTQYF. The CDR3 bases are TGTACCAGCAGCCCGGGCTCCCCGTCAGATACGCAGTATTTT. Full variable domain (rest looked up from reference TRBV11-2 and TRBJ2-3): EAGVAQSPRYKIIEKRQSVAFWCNPISGHATLYWYQQILGQGPKLLIQFQNNGVVDDSQLPKDRFSAERLKGVDSTLKIQPAKLEDSAVYLCTSSPGSPSDTQYFGPGTRLTVL.

Concerning this clonotype itself: An end of the junction differs from the germline gene, which may be a read error. CDR3 protein: CASNAVAGWVNNEHFF. Here the CDR3 DNA reads TGTGCCAGCAATGCCGTAGCGGGATGGGTAAATAATGAGCACTTCTTC. The chain recombines TRBV14 with TRBJ2-1, with 8 bases matching TRBD2. The germline V gene encodes CDR1 SGHDN and CDR2 FVKESK. There are 16 residues in the CDR3.

Regarding this clonotype: Compared with germline, one end of the junction differs, possibly owing to a read error. V is TRBV9 and J is TRBJ2-3; D might be TRBD1 or TRBD2, each matching 6 bases. The CDR3 length is 14 residues. Germline CDR1 reads SGDLS; CDR2 reads YYNGEE. CDR3 bases: TGTGCCATCAGCGTAGCAACGGAGGGGGGTACGCAGTATTTT. Its translation is CAISVATEGGTQYF.

Of note for this clonotype: Compared with germline, one end of the junction differs, possibly owing to a read error. V usage is TRBV14 and J usage is TRBJ2-1; 12 nucleotides match TRBD2. The CDR3 is made up of 17 amino acids. Germline V gene sequence: CDR1 SGHDN, CDR2 FVKESK. CDR3 nucleotide sequence: TGTGCCAGCAGCCAAGATCTCCTGACTAGCGGGAGAAATGGGCAGTTCTTC. Its protein is CASSQDLLTSGRNGQFF.

Of note for this clonotype: The conserved phenylalanine or tryptophan is not found at the CDR3 terminus, so this likely reflects a read error. The chain employs TRBV4-3 and TRBJ2-7, with 10 bases that match TRBD1. The V gene's germline CDR1 is LGHNA and CDR2 YSLEER. J lost 5 bases, V lost 0 bases, and 4 bases had no gene match. This CDR3 comprises 15 residues. The CDR3 loop reads CASSQDSGTGDEQYC. In DNA, the CDR3 is TGCGCCAGCAGCCAAGATTCGGGGACAGGGGACGAGCAGTACTGT.

About this clonotype: At one end the junction does not follow the germline gene, possibly because of a read error. The CDR3 sequence: CASSYRLAGDNEHFF. DNA of the CDR3: TGTGCCAGCAGTTATCGACTGGCGGGAGACAATGAGCACTTCTTC. This chain links TRBV6-1 with TRBJ2-1, with 7 bases lining up with TRBD2. This CDR3 has 15 amino acids. Germline lookup yields CDR1 MNHNS and CDR2 SASEGT.

Regarding this clonotype: One end of the junction is discordant with germline, which a read error may explain. The chain joins TRBV6-1 to TRBJ2-3; D gene unclear. The germline V gene encodes CDR1 MNHNS and CDR2 SASEGT. The CDR3 covers 13 residues. The CDR3 sequence is CSSNESDTDTQYF. The CDR3 bases are TGTTCCAGCAATGAGTCCGACACAGATACGCAGTATTTT.

As concerns this clonotype: A junction end diverges from the germline sequence, so it may reflect a read error. V gene TRBV6-6 combines with J gene TRBJ2-3; 16 positions match TRBD2. The CDR3 runs to 18 residues. Germline V gene data show CDR1 as MNHNY and CDR2 as SVGAGI (reference sequence). CDR3 residues: CASSTGTSGRVLPNTRYF. The CDR3 nucleotides are TGTGCCAGCAGCACCGGGACTAGCGGGAGGGTCCTTCCGAATACGCGGTATTTT.

In regard to this clonotype: One junction end does not reproduce the germline sequence, and a read error may be involved. V usage is TRBV29-1 and J usage is TRBJ2-5; maybe TRBD1 (6 bases). This CDR3 has 12 amino acids. Per germline, CDR1 SQVTM and CDR2 ANQGSEA. CDR3: CSVLTGMGTRYF. CDR3 nucleotides: TGCAGCGTCCTAACAGGGATGGGGACCCGGTACTTC. Using reference TRBV29-1 and TRBJ2-5 for the parts outside the CDR3, the full variable domain is SAVISQKPSRDICQRGTSLTIQCQVDSQVTMMFWYRQQPGQSLTLIATANQGSEATYESGFVIDKFPISRPNLTFSTLTVSNMSPEDSSIYLCSVLTGMGTRYFGPGTRLLVL.

This clonotype was recorded once. At one boundary the junction diverges from the germline segment, which might be a read error. The chain employs TRBV29-1 and TRBJ2-5; possibly TRBD2 for D (7 bases). The germline gives CDR1 SQVTM, CDR2 ANQGSEA. CDR3 length equals 15 residues. The CDR3 sequence is CSLRTGGSWTETHYF. The DNA of the CDR3 is TGCAGCCTTCGGACTGGCGGGAGTTGGACAGAGACCCATTACTTC.

This chain uses TRBV5-4 with TRBJ2-5; 7 nucleotides line up with TRBD1. This CDR3 region has 14 residues. In germline, CDR1 is SGHNT, CDR2 YYREEE (reference sequence). The CDR3 coding sequence is TGTGTTAGCAGCGCGCCAGGGGGTCAAGAGACCCAGTACTTC. This translates into CVSSAPGGQETQYF.

The genes are TRBV29-1 and TRBJ2-7; D unresolved. V was clipped by 5 bases and J by 5 bases, with 16 bases between them. CDR1 and CDR2 from the germline V gene are SQVTM and ANQGSEA. The length of the CDR3 is 13 residues. The CDR3 reads CSVPPIGFHEQYF. For the CDR3, the DNA is TGCAGCGTTCCCCCGATAGGGTTCCACGAGCAGTACTTC.

V and J are TRBV5-6 and TRBJ1-1, with D possibly matching TRBD1 (5 bases). The germline V gene has CDR1 SGHDT and CDR2 YYEEEE. The CDR3 totals 17 residues. V lost 0 bases and J 1 base, leaving 16 bases between the germline ends. The CDR3 coding sequence is TGTGCCAGCAGCTTGGTCAGTGGGACGGGGCGGAACACTGAAGCTTTCTTT. It is translated as CASSLVSGTGRNTEAFF.

To note about this clonotype: The CDR3 does not end in the conserved phenylalanine or tryptophan, so this is likely a read error. V is TRBV5-8 and J is TRBJ1-2, with D possibly TRBD1 on 6 matching bases. The germline V gene has CDR1 SGHTS and CDR2 YDEGEE. This CDR3 has 15 amino acids. V was shortened by 5 bases and J by 4 bases, with 18 bases between the two germline ends. In DNA form, the CDR3 reads TGTGCCAGCAGTCCGGGACAAAACGGCGTCTATGGCTACACCATC. Encoded protein: CASSPGQNGVYGYTI.

As to this clonotype: The junction does not match germline at one end; this may be a read error. The CDR3 DNA is TGTGTCACCAGTGACCGGGACATAGGAAAGCCCCAGCATTTT. Amino acids: CVTSDRDIGKPQHF. The chain combines TRBV24-1 with TRBJ1-5, with D possibly matching TRBD1 (6 bases). CDR1 and CDR2 from the germline V gene are KGHDR and SFDVKD. CDR3 size: 14 residues.